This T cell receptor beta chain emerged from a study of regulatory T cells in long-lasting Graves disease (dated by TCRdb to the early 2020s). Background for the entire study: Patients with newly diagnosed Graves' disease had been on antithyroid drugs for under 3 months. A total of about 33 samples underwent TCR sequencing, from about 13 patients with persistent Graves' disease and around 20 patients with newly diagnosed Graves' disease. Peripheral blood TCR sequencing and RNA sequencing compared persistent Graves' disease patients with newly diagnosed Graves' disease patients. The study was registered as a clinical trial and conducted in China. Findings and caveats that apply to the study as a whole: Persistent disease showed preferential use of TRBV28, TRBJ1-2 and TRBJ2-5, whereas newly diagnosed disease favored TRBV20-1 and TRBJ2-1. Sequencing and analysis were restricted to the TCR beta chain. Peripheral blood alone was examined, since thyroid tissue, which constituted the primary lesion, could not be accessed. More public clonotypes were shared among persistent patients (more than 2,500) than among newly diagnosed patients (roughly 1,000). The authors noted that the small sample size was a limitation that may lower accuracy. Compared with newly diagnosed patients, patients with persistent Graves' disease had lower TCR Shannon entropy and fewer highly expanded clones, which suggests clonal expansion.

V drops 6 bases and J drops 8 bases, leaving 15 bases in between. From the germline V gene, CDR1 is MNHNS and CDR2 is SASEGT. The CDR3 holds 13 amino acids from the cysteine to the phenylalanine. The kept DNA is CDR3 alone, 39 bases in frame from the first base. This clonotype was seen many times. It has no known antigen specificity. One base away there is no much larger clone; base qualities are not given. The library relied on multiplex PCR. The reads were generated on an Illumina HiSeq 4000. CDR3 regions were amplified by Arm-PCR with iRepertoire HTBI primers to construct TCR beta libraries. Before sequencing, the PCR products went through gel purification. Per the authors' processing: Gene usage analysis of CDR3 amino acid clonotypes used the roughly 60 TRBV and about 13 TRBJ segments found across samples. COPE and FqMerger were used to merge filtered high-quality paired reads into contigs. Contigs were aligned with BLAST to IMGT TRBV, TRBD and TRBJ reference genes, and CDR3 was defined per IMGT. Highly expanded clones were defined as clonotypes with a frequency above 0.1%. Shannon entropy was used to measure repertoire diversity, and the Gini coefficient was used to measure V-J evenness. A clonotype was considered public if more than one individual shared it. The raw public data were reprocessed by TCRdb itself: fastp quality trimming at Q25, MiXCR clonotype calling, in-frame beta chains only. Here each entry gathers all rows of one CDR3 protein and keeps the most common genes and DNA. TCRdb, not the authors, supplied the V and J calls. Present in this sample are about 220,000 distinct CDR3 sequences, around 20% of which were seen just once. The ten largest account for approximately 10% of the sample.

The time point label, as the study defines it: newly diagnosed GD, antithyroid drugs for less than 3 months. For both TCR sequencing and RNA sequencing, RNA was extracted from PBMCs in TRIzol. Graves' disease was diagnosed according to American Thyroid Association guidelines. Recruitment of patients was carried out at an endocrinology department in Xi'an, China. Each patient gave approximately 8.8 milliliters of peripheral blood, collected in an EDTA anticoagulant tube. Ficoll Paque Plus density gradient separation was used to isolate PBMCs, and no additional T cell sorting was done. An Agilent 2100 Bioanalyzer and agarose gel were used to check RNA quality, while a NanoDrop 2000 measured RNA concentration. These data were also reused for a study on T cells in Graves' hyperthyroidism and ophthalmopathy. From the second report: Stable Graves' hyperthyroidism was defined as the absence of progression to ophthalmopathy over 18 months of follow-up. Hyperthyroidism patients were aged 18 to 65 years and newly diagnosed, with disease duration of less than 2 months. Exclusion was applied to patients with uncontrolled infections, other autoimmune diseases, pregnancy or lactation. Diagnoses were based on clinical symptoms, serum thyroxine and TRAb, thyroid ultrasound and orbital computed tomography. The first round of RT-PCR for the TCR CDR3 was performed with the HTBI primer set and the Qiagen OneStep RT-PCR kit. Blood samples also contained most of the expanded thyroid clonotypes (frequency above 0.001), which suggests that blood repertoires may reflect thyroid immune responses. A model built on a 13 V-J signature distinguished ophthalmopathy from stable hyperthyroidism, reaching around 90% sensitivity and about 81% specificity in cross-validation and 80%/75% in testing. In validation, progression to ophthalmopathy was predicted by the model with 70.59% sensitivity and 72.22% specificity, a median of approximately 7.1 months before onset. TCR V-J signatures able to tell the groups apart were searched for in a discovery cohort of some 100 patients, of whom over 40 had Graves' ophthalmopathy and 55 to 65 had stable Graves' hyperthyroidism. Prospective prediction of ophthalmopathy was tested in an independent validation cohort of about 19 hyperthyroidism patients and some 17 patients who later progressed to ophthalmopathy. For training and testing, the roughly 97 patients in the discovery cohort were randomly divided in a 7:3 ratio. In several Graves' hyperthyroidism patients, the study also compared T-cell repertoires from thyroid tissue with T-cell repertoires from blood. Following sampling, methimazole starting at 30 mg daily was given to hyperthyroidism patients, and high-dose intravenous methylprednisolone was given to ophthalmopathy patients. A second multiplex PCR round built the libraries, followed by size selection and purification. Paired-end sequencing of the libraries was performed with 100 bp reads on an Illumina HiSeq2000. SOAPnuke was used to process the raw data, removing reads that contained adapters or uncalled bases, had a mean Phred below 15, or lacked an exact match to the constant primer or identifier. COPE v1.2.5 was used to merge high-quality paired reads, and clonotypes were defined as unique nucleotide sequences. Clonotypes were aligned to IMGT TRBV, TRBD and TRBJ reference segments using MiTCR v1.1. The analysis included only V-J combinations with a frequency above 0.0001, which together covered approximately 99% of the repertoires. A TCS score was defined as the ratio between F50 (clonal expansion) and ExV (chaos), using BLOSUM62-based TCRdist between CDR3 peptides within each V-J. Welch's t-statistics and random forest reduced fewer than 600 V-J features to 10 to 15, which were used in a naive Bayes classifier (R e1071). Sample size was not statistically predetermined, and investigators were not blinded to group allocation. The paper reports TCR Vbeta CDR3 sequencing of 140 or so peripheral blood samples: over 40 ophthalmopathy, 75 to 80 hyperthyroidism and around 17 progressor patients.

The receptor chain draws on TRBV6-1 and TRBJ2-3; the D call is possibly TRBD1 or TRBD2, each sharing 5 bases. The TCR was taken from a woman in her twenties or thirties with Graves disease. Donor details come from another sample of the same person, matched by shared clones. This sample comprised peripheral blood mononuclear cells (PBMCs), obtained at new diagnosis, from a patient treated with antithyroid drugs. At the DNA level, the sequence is TGTGCCAGCAGGGACCCGCTTGGGGGTACGCAGTATTTT. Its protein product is CASRDPLGGTQYF.